The 19 T cell receptor beta chains reported below all come from one sample, sequenced in a study of blood T cell repertoires in COVID-19. The table came from immunoSEQ multiplex PCR; TCRdb's copy has only in-frame clones and leaves some out. The table records 200,000 to 250,000 clones, approximately 91% of them present only once. Source material: peripheral blood. The receptors derive from a woman aged 40-49 years with acute or convalescent COVID-19.

Only one count was recorded for this clone. The V call is TRBV18, the J call TRBJ2-2, with D perhaps TRBD1 (6 bases). Trimming removed 0 bases from V and 5 bases from J, with 13 bases in between. The CDR3 extends over 16 amino acids. Germline loops: CDR1 KGHSH, CDR2 LQKENI. The CDR3 region is CASSPPRGIWTGELFF. CDR3 coding DNA: TGTGCCAGCTCACCACCTAGGGGGATATGGACCGGGGAGCTGTTTTTT.

The sample holds a few counts of this clone. This chain connects TRBV2 to TRBJ1-4; maybe TRBD1 (5 bases). The CDR3 spans 14 residues. Trimming shortened V by 4 bases and J by 8 bases, and 14 bases separated the two germline ends. CDR1 is SNHLY, CDR2 FYNNEI, per germline. The CDR3 protein is CASSASGGKEKLFF. In nucleotides, the CDR3 is TGTGCCAGCAGTGCCTCGGGGGGGAAGGAAAAACTGTTTTTT.

V gene TRBV28 combines with J gene TRBJ1-1; 9 nucleotides align to TRBD1. Germline CDR1 and CDR2: MDHEN and SYDVKM. The CDR3 is 17 residues long. V was clipped by 2 bases and J by 1 base; unmatched bases: 8. The CDR3 bases are TGTGCCAGCAGTTTAACGGGACAGGGAAGAGGGAACACTGAAGCTTTCTTT. Its protein product is CASSLTGQGRGNTEAFF. Complete variable domain (other parts from reference TRBV28 and TRBJ1-1): DVKVTQSSRYLVKRTGEKVFLECVQDMDHENMFWYRQDPGLGLRLIYFSYDVKMKEKGDIPEGYSVSREKKERFSLILESASTNQTSMYLCASSLTGQGRGNTEAFFGQGTRLTVV.

This chain links TRBV3-1 (or the pseudogene TRBV3-2) with TRBJ1-4; 7 positions agree with TRBD1. V trimming: 1 base; J trimming: 5 bases; junction bases outside the gene matches: 4. Germline V lookup: CDR1 LGHDT, CDR2 YNNKEL (reference sequence). The CDR3 has 15 amino acids. The CDR3 reads CASSQGGTENEKLFF. As DNA, the CDR3 is TGTGCCAGCAGCCAAGGCGGGACAGAGAATGAAAAACTGTTTTTT.

The CDR3 sequence is CASSDLTGGDEQYV. The CDR3, as DNA: TGTGCCAGCAGTGACCTGACAGGGGGCGACGAGCAGTACGTC. The chain employs TRBV6-1 and TRBJ2-7; 10 nucleotides line up with TRBD1. V shed 3 bases, J shed 5 bases, and the junction held 4 bases outside the gene matches. The CDR3 loop spans 14 amino acids. CDR1 is MNHNS and CDR2 is SASEGT in the germline V gene.

The rearrangement links TRBV20-1 to TRBJ2-1, with TRBD1 matching over 9 bases. This CDR3 is 10 amino acids long. CDR1 and CDR2 from the germline V gene are DFQATT and SNEGSKA (reference sequence). Trimming cost V 5 bases and J 15 bases; bases outside gene matches: 5. CDR3 DNA sequence: TGCAGTGCTGGGACAGGGTCCACGTTCTTC. This encodes CSAGTGSTFF.

The J gene is TRBJ1-1, the V gene TRBV3-1 (or the pseudogene TRBV3-2); 7 positions agree with TRBD1. Germline CDR1 is LGHDT and CDR2 is YNNKEL (reference sequence). The CDR3 runs to 15 residues. Trimming took 1 base from V and 2 from J; bases not matched to a gene: 4. The CDR3 here is CASSQGGTVNTEAFF. The CDR3 coding sequence is TGTGCCAGCAGCCAAGGAGGGACAGTAAACACTGAAGCTTTCTTT.

The chain is built from TRBV11-3 and TRBJ1-1; 9 positions match TRBD1. The CDR3 length is 16 residues. J gave up 2 bases and V 4 bases, and 8 bases lay outside the gene matches. Germline CDR1 reads SGHNT; CDR2 reads YENEEA. In DNA form, the CDR3 reads TGTGCCAGCAGCTCCGGGACAGGGCATCAAAACACTGAAGCTTTCTTT. This translates into CASSSGTGHQNTEAFF.

This clone has a single count. The V call is TRBV19, the J call TRBJ1-2; D call uncertain. The CDR3 is 15 amino acids. Germline-derived CDR1 and CDR2 are LNHDA and SQIVND (reference sequence). The V end was cut by 3 bases, the J end by 4 bases, with 15 bases between. CDR3 protein: CASSIVDAGSYGYTF. As DNA, the CDR3 is TGTGCCAGTAGTATCGTGGACGCGGGGAGCTATGGCTACACCTTC.

V and J are TRBV6-2 or TRBV6-3 and TRBJ2-6; 10 bases are shared with TRBD1. The ends lost 3 bases at V and 0 bases at J; junction bases unmatched: 8. CDR3 length equals 19 residues. The V gene's germline CDR1 is MNHEY and CDR2 SVGEGT. CDR3 sequence reads: CASSYMSGQGRSGANVLTF. As DNA, the CDR3 is TGTGCCAGCAGTTATATGTCGGGACAGGGGCGCTCTGGGGCCAACGTCCTGACTTTC.

V is TRBV6-2 or TRBV6-3 and J is TRBJ2-6; 10 bases fit TRBD1. Germline CDR1 reads MNHEY; CDR2 reads SVGEGT. V lost 5 bases and J lost 2; bases outside the gene matches: 9. The CDR3 runs to 18 residues. The CDR3 protein is CASSQRQGAGTGANVLTF. The DNA for the CDR3 is TGTGCCAGCAGTCAGCGACAGGGGGCAGGAACTGGGGCCAACGTCCTGACTTTC.

The rearrangement links TRBV14 to TRBJ1-2, with TRBD1 as a possible D gene (5 bases). Trimming shortened V by 3 bases and J by 7 bases, and 12 bases separated the two germline ends. The CDR3 covers 13 residues. The germline V gene encodes CDR1 SGHDN and CDR2 FVKESK. CDR3 sequence (DNA): TGTGCCAGCAGCCATGGGGGGGTATCTGGCTACACCTTC. As protein: CASSHGGVSGYTF.

The chain recombines TRBV2 with TRBJ1-2, with D possibly matching TRBD1 (6 bases). The V gene lost 11 bases and the J gene lost 4 bases, with 14 bases spanning the gap. Germline lookup yields CDR1 SNHLY and CDR2 FYNNEI. CDR3 size: 12 residues. DNA for the CDR3: TGTGCCCCCCGCGACAGGACCTATGGCTACACCTTC. It yields the protein CAPRDRTYGYTF.

The chain carries TRBV5-1 and TRBJ2-1, with 9 bases aligning to TRBD1. CDR3 length: 16 amino acids. Germline CDR1 reads SGHRS; CDR2 reads YFSETQ. The trim removed 4 bases at V and 1 base at J, leaving 6 bases unmatched. CDR3 nucleotides: TGCGCCAGCAGCCCAGGGGACAGGGCGTCCTACAATGAGCAGTTCTTC. Encoded protein: CASSPGDRASYNEQFF.

The chain couples TRBV5-1 to TRBJ1-1, with D perhaps matching TRBD1 (5 bases). This CDR3 is 14 amino acids long. CDR1 is SGHRS and CDR2 is YFSETQ in the germline V gene. V lost 4 bases, J lost 5 bases, and 15 bases lay in between. CDR3 nucleotide sequence: TGCGCCAGCAGCCCAATCTTGGGGGGAACTGAAGCTTTCTTT. Its protein is CASSPILGGTEAFF. The full variable domain, with the rest looked up from reference TRBV5-1 and TRBJ1-1, is KAGVTQTPRYLIKTRGQQVTLSCSPISGHRSVSWYQQTPGQGLQFLFEYFSETQRNKGNFPGRFSGRQFSNSRSEMNVSTLELGDSALYLCASSPILGGTEAFFGQGTRLTVV.

The rearrangement uses TRBV5-6 and TRBJ1-2; 9 bases are a match to TRBD1. With 4 bases clipped from V and 4 bases from J, the junction kept 8 bases outside the gene matches. The CDR3 is made up of 15 amino acids. Per germline, CDR1 SGHDT and CDR2 YYEEEE. CDR3 sequence: CASSQGTGIGYGYTF. The CDR3 bases are TGTGCCAGCAGCCAGGGGACAGGGATCGGCTATGGCTACACCTTC. The entire variable domain, with the rest obtained from reference TRBV5-6 and TRBJ1-2, is as follows: DAGVTQSPTHLIKTRGQQVTLRCSPKSGHDTVSWYQQALGQGPQFIFQYYEEEERQRGNFPDRFSGHQFPNYSSELNVNALLLGDSALYLCASSQGTGIGYGYTFGSGTRLTVV.

The chain is built from TRBV6-5 and TRBJ1-2; D remains unclear. CDR3 length equals 13 residues. Germline CDR1 reads MNHEY; CDR2 reads SVGAGI. V was trimmed by 6 bases and J by 1 base, leaving 9 bases between them. CDR3 region: CASRKDNNYGYTF. CDR3 DNA sequence: TGTGCCAGCAGGAAAGACAATAACTATGGCTACACCTTC.

The chain has TRBV6-5 and TRBJ2-3; 9 positions agree with TRBD1. From germline, CDR1 is MNHEY and CDR2 SVGAGI. The CDR3 runs 16 residues. J lost 0 bases, V lost 4 bases, and 5 bases had no gene match. The CDR3 here is CASSSYGQGSTDTQYF. The CDR3 DNA reads as TGTGCCAGCAGTTCCTACGGACAGGGGAGCACAGATACGCAGTATTTT.

The V call is TRBV2, the J call TRBJ2-1, with D hard to call. Per the germline V gene, CDR1 is SNHLY and CDR2 is FYNNEI. The CDR3 is made up of 15 amino acids. The ends were cut back, 3 bases at V and 2 bases at J, with 11 bases in the middle. CDR3: CASSDWRRTYNEQFF. The DNA of the CDR3 is TGTGCCAGCAGTGACTGGCGGCGCACCTACAATGAGCAGTTCTTC.